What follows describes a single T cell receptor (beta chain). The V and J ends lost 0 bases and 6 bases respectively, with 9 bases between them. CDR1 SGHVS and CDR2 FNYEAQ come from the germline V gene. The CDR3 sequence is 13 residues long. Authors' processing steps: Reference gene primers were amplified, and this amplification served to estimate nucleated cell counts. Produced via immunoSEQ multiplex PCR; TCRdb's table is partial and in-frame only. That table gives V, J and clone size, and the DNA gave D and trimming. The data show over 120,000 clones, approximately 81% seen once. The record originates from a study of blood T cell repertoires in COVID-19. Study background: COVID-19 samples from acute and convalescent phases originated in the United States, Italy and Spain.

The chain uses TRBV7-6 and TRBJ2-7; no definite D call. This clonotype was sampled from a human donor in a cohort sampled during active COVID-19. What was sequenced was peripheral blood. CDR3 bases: TGTGCCAGCAGCTTAGCCCCTGGCGGCGAGCAGTACTTC. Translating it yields CASSLAPGGEQYF.